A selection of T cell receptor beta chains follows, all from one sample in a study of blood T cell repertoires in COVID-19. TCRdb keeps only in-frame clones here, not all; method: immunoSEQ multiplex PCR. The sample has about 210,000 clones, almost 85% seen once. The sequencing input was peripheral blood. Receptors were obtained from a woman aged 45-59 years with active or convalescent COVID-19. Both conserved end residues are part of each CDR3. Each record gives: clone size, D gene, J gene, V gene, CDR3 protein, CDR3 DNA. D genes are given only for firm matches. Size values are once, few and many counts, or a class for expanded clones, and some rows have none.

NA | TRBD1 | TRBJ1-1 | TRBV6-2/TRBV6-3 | CASSYRGQGNLGAEAFF | TGTGCCAGCAGTTACAGGGGACAGGGAAACTTAGGGGCTGAAGCTTTCTTT
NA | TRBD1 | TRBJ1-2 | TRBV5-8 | CASSLRTGPYGYTF | TGTGCCAGCAGCTTGAGGACAGGGCCCTATGGCTACACCTTC
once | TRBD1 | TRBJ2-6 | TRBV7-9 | CASSLGQPRGGANVLTF | TGTGCCAGCAGCTTGGGACAGCCTCGGGGTGGGGCCAACGTCCTGACTTTC
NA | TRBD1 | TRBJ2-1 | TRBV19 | CATRIPGQGPNEQFF | TGTGCCACCCGAATACCGGGACAGGGTCCCAATGAGCAGTTCTTC
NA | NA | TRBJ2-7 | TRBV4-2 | CASSQETGESYEQYF | TGTGCCAGCAGCCAAGAAACGGGAGAATCCTACGAGCAGTACTTC
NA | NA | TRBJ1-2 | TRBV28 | CATSQEGNYGYTF | TGTGCCACTTCCCAGGAGGGGAACTATGGCTACACCTTC
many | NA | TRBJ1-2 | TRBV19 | CASTPESLRGGYTF | TGTGCCAGTACGCCCGAGAGCCTTCGCGGTGGCTACACCTTC
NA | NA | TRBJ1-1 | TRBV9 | CASSGVGGSNTEAFF | TGTGCCAGCAGCGGGGTGGGAGGATCGAACACTGAAGCTTTCTTT
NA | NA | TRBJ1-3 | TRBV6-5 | CASSYSRVWSGNTIYF | TGTGCCAGCAGTTACTCGAGGGTTTGGTCTGGAAACACCATATATTTT
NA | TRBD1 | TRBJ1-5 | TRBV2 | CASSGETGGGQPQHF | TGTGCCAGCAGTGGAGAGACAGGGGGCGGACAGCCCCAGCATTTT
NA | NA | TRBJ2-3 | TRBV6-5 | CASSSDRATDTQYF | TGTGCCAGCAGTTCTGACAGAGCCACAGATACGCAGTATTTT
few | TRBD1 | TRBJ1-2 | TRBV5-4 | CASSRTQGEYYGYTF | TGTGCCAGCAGCCGGACTCAGGGGGAGTACTATGGCTACACCTTC
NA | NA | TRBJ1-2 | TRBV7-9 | CASSVGSSTGVYTF | TGTGCCAGCAGCGTGGGGAGCTCTACGGGTGTCTACACCTTC
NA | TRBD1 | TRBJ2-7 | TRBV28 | CASSTGGYEQYF | TGTGCCAGCAGCACAGGGGGCTACGAGCAGTACTTC
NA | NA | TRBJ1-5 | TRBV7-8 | CASSLQGGGGNQPQHF | TGTGCCAGCAGCTTACAGGGAGGCGGGGGCAATCAGCCCCAGCATTTT
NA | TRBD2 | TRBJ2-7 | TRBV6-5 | CASSRREGPYEQYF | TGTGCCAGCAGTCGGCGGGAGGGCCCCTACGAGCAGTACTTC
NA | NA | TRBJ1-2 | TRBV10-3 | CAIRETDYYGYTF | TGTGCCATCAGAGAGACAGATTACTATGGCTACACCTTC
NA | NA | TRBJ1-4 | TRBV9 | CASSEEEEANEKLFF | TGTGCCAGCAGCGAAGAGGAGGAGGCTAATGAAAAACTGTTTTTT
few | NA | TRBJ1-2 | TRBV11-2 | CASSPVWEGSNYGYTF | TGTGCCAGCAGCCCCGTTTGGGAGGGATCTAACTATGGCTACACCTTC
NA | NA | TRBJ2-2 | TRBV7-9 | CASSLWGTRNTGELFF | TGTGCCAGCAGCTTATGGGGGACACGGAACACCGGGGAGCTGTTTTTT
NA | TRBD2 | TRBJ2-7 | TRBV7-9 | CASVQAGGGEQYF | TGTGCCAGCGTGCAAGCGGGAGGGGGCGAGCAGTACTTC
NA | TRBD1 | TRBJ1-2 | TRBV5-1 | CASSPGQGANGYTF | TGCGCCAGCAGCCCGGGACAGGGGGCGAACGGCTACACCTTC
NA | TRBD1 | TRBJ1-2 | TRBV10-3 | CAISRDSDYGYTF | TGTGCCATCAGCCGGGACAGTGACTATGGCTACACCTTC
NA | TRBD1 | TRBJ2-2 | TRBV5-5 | CASSPGQGNTGELFF | TGTGCCAGCAGCCCGGGACAGGGTAACACCGGGGAGCTGTTTTTT
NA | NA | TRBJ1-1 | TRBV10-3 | CAISDMQDEAFF | TGTGCCATCAGTGACATGCAGGATGAAGCTTTCTTT
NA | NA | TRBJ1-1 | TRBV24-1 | CATSDITGTEAFF | TGTGCCACCAGTGATATCACAGGCACTGAAGCTTTCTTT
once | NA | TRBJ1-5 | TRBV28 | CATLLGVNQPQHF | TGTGCCACCCTCCTCGGGGTCAATCAGCCCCAGCATTTT
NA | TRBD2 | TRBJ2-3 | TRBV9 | CASSRPERGRGNTDTQYF | TGTGCCAGCAGCCGTCCCGAGCGGGGGAGGGGAAACACAGATACGCAGTATTTT
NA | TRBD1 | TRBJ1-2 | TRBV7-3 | CASSLTGTGGYGYTF | TGTGCCAGCAGCTTAACTGGGACAGGGGGCTATGGCTACACCTTC
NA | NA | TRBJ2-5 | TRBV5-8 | CASSLDGRLQETQYF | TGTGCCAGCAGCTTGGACGGCAGGCTCCAAGAGACCCAGTACTTC
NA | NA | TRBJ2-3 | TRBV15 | CATSRARGTQYF | TGTGCCACCAGCAGGGCTCGTGGTACGCAGTATTTT
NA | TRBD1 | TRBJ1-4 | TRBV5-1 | CASSLGGDSSEKLFF | TGCGCCAGCAGCTTGGGTGGGGACAGCAGTGAAAAACTGTTTTTT
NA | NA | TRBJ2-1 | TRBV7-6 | CASTIGPGPLNEQFF | TGTGCCAGCACCATAGGCCCAGGGCCCCTCAATGAGCAGTTCTTC
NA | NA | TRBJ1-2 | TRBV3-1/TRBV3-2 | CASSHRGYGYTF | TGTGCCAGCAGCCACCGGGGTTATGGCTACACCTTC
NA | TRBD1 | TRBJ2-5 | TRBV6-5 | CASRRTGETQYF | TGTGCCAGCAGACGGACAGGAGAGACCCAGTACTTC
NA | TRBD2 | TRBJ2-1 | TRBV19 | CASSIWSGTDEQFF | TGTGCCAGTAGTATCTGGAGCGGGACGGATGAGCAGTTCTTC
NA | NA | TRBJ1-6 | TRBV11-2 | CASSLVGAAESPLHF | TGTGCCAGCAGCTTAGTAGGGGCCGCCGAGTCACCCCTCCACTTT
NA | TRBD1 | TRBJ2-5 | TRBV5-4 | CASSPTGVETQYF | TGTGCCAGCAGCCCTACAGGGGTAGAGACCCAGTACTTC
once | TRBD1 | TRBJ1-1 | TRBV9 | CASSVVGQEGTEAFF | TGTGCCAGCAGCGTAGTGGGACAGGAGGGAACTGAAGCTTTCTTT
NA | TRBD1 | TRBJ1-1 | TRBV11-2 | CASSPNRGRLDTEAFF | TGTGCCAGCAGCCCGAACAGGGGGCGCCTGGACACTGAAGCTTTCTTT
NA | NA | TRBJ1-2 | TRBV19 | CASREHISSSYTF | TGTGCCAGTAGGGAGCATATCTCCTCGAGCTACACCTTC
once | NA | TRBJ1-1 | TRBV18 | CASSPGAAEAFF | TGTGCCAGCTCACCAGGGGCCGCTGAAGCTTTCTTT
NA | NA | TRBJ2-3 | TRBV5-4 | CASSLRTGRDTDTQYF | TGTGCCAGCAGCTTGAGGACAGGGAGGGACACAGATACGCAGTATTTT
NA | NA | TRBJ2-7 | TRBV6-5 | CASSYGNRGSSYEQYF | TGTGCCAGCAGTTACGGTAATCGGGGGAGCTCCTACGAGCAGTACTTC
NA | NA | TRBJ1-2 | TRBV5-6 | CASSLVGAGAYGYTF | TGTGCCAGCAGCTTGGTAGGGGCAGGGGCCTATGGCTACACCTTC